This TCR beta chain was retrieved from a study of cytomegalovirus exposure and HLA in healthy donors. Overall study context: Samples from HLA-typed donors yielded approximately 80 million unique TCRs in an early data release. Roughly 80% of 398 genotyped donors fell in the Caucasian-associated ancestry cluster.

Vbeta (60) and Jbeta (13) primers were used in the PCR. Produced via immunoSEQ multiplex PCR; TCRdb's table is partial and in-frame only. The data show hundreds of thousands of clones, with approximately 90% seen just once and roughly 2.1% held by the top ten. The CDR3 loop spans 16 amino acids. Germline lookup yields CDR1 SGHTA and CDR2 FQGTGA. Trimming cost V 1 base and J 6 bases; bases outside gene matches: 7. Sequencing was carried out using PBMCs. V and J are TRBV7-3 and TRBJ2-1, with TRBD2 identical over 9 bases. This sequence was found in a woman aged 18 to 35 in good health and CMV-seronegative. The CDR3 DNA reads as TGTGCCAGCAGCTTAAACCCGGGACTAGCTATCAATGAGCAGTTCTTC. Its translation: CASSLNPGLAINEQFF.